These 7 T cell receptor beta chains share one sample of origin, sequenced in a study of T cells after yellow fever vaccination. TCRdb called the 5' RACE reads again in MiXCR, with one record for every CDR3 protein. The table includes about 160,000 distinct CDR3 sequences, 6.5% to 8.5% detected once. Sequenced here: CD4+ T cells sorted from PBMCs, sampled more than 4 days after the first yellow fever vaccination. Receptors originate from a man aged 18 to 29 who received the YFV17D yellow fever vaccine.

This clonotype was detected ten times or more. The rearrangement links TRBV7-2 to TRBJ2-1; no firm D call. V lost 3 bases and J lost 4, with 7 bases in between. The germline gives CDR1 SGHTA, CDR2 FQGNSA. This CDR3 is built from 13 residues. The CDR3 protein is CASSFQKYNEQFF. The DNA for the CDR3 is TGTGCCAGCAGCTTTCAGAAGTACAATGAGCAGTTCTTC.

The sample holds one count of this clonotype. The chain joins TRBV7-2 to TRBJ2-5; 8 bases are a match to TRBD1. This CDR3 spans 15 amino acids. Germline loops: CDR1 SGHTA, CDR2 FQGNSA. J lost 4 bases, V lost 2 bases, and 6 bases had no gene match. The CDR3 DNA reads TGTGCCAGCAGCTTACAGGGGGCCCTAGGAGAGACCCAGTACTTC. Translation: CASSLQGALGETQYF.

The chain employs TRBV20-1 and TRBJ1-5; no clear D. CDR3 size: 14 residues. Trimming cost V 6 bases and J 0 bases, with 12 bases left between them. Germline CDR1 DFQATT, CDR2 SNEGSKA (reference sequence). The CDR3 DNA reads TGCAGTGCCCAGACCGATTATAGCAATCAGCCCCAGCATTTT. Translating it yields CSAQTDYSNQPQHF.

This clonotype was seen at least ten times. The gene calls are TRBV10-3 and TRBJ1-1; no firm D call. Germline V gene data show CDR1 as ENHRY and CDR2 as SYGVKD. With 6 bases removed from V and 1 base from J, the gap between germline ends came to 9 bases. The CDR3 runs to 13 residues. CDR3 region: CAIRVTENTEAFF. CDR3 bases: TGTGCCATCAGGGTGACTGAGAACACTGAAGCTTTCTTT.

A few counts support this clonotype. This chain links TRBV5-1 with TRBJ2-3; 11 nucleotides agree with TRBD2. Germline V gene lookup returns CDR1 SGHRS and CDR2 YFSETQ. This CDR3 is 15 amino acids long. The V gene end was trimmed by 6 bases and the J gene end by 3 bases; junction bases not matched to a gene: 6. The CDR3, as DNA: TGCGCCAGCAACGATTTAGCGGGGGGGACAGATACGCAGTATTTT. This sequence encodes CASNDLAGGTDTQYF.

This clonotype was counted at least ten times. The chain uses TRBV6-5 and TRBJ1-5; tentative D call: TRBD1 (5 bases). Germline CDR1 and CDR2: MNHEY and SVGAGI. Trimming took 7 bases from V and 9 from J, leaving 28 bases between them. This CDR3 region has 17 residues. Written as DNA, the CDR3 is TGTGCCAGCATCGACGCCGTGGGGGAGGGAGCCTTACGGCCCCAGCATTTT. Translated, it gives CASIDAVGEGALRPQHF.

The J gene is TRBJ1-3, the V gene TRBV10-3, with unresolved D. This CDR3 is built from 13 residues. Per germline, CDR1 ENHRY and CDR2 SYGVKD. The V end was cut by 2 bases, the J end by 3 bases, with 5 bases between. CDR3 protein: CAISEISGNTIYF. In DNA, the CDR3 is TGTGCCATCAGTGAGATAAGTGGAAACACCATATATTTT.